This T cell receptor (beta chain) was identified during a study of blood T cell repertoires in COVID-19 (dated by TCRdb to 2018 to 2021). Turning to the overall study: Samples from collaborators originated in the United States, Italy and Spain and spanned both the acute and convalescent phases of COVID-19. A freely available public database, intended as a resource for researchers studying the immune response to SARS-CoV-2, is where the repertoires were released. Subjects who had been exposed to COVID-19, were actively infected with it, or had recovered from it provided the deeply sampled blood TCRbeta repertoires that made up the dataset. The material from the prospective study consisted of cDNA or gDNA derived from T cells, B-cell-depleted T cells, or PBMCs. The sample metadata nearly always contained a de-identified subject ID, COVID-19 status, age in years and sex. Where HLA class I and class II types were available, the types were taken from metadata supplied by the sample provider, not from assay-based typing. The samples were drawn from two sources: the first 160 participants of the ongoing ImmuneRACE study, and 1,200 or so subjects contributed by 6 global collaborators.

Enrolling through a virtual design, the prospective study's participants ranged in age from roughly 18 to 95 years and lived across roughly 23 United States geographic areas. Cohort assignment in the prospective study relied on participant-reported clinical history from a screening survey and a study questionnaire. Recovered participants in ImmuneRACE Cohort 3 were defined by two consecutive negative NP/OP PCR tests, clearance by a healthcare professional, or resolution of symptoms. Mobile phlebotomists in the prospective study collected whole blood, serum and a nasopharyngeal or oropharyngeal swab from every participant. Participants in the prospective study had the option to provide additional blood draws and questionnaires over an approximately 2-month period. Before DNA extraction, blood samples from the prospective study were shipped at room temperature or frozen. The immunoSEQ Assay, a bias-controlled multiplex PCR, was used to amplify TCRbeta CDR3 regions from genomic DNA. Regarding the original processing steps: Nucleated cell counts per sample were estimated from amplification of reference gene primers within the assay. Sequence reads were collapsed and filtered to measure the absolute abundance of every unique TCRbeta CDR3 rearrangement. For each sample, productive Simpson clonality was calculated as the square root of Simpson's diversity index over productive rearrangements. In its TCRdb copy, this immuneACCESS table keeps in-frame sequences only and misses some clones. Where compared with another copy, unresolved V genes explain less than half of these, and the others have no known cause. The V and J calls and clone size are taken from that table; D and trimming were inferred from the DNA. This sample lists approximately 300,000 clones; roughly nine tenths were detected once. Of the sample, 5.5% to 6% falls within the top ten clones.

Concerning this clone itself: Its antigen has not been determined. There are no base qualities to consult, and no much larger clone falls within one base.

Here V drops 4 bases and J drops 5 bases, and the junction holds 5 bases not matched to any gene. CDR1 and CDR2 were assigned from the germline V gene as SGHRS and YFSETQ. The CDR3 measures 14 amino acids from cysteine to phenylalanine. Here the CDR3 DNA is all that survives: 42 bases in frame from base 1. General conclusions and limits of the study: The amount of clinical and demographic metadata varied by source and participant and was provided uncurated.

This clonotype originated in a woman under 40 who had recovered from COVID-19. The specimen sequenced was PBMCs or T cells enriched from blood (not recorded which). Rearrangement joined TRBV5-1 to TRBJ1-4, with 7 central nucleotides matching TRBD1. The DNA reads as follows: TGCGCCAGCAGCATGACAGGGTGGAATGAAAAACTGTTTTTT. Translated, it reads CASSMTGWNEKLFF.